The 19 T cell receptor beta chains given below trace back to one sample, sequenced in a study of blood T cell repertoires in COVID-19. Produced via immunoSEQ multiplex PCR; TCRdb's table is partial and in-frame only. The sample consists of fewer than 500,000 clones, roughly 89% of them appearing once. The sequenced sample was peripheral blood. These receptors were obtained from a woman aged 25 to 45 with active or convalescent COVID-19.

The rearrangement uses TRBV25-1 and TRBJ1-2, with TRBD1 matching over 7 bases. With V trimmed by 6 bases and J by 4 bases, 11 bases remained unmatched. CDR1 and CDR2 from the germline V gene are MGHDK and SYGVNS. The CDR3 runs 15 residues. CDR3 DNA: TGTGCCAGCAGCAGGGACAGTGCCTTAGGCTATGGCTACACCTTC. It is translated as CASSRDSALGYGYTF.

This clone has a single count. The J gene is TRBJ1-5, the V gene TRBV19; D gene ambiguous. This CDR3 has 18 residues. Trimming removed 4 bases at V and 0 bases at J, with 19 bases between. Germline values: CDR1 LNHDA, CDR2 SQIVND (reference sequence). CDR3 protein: CASSSGDRSPYSNQPQHF. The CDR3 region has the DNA TGTGCCAGTAGTAGCGGCGATAGAAGCCCATATAGCAATCAGCCCCAGCATTTT.

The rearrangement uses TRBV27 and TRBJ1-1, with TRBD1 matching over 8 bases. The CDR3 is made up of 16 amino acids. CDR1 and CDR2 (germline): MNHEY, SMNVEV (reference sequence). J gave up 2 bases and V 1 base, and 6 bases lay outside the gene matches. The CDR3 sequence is CASSLYRGNLNTEAFF. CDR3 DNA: TGTGCCAGCAGTTTATACAGGGGGAACTTAAACACTGAAGCTTTCTTT.

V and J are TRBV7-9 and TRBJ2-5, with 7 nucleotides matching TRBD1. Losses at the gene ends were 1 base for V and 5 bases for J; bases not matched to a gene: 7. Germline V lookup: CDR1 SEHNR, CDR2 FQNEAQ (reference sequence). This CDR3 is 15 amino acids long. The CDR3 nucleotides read TGTGCCAGCAGCTTAGGAGTAGGGGGCGTGGAGACCCAGTACTTC. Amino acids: CASSLGVGGVETQYF.

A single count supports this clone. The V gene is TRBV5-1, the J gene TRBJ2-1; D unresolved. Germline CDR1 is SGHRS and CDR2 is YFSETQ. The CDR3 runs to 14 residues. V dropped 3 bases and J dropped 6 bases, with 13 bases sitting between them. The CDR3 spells CASSSEKFFNEQFF. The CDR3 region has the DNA TGCGCCAGCAGCTCGGAGAAATTCTTCAATGAGCAGTTCTTC.

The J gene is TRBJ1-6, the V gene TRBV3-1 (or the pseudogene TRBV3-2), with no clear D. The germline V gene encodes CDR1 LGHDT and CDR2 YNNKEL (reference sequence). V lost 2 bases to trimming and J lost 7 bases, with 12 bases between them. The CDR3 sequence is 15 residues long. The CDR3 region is CASSQSSGQNSPLHF. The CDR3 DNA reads TGTGCCAGCAGCCAATCCTCAGGTCAAAATTCACCCCTCCACTTT.

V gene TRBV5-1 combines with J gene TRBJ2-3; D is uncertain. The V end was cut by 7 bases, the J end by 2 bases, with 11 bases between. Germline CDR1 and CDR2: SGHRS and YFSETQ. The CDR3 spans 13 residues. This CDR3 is CASSGQYTDTQYF. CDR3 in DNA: TGCGCCAGCTCTGGGCAGTACACAGATACGCAGTATTTT.

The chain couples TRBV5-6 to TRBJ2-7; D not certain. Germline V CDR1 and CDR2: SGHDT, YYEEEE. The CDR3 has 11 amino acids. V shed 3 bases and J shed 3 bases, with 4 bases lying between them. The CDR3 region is CASSSIYEQYF. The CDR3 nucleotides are TGTGCCAGCAGCTCCATCTACGAGCAGTACTTC.

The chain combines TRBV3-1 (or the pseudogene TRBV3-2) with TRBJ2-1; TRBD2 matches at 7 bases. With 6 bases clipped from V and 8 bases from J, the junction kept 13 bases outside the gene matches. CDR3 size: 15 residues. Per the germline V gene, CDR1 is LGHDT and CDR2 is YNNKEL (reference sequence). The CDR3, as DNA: TGTGCCAGCAGGCTCTCTGGCGGGAGTAATGATGAGCAGTTCTTC. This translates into CASRLSGGSNDEQFF.

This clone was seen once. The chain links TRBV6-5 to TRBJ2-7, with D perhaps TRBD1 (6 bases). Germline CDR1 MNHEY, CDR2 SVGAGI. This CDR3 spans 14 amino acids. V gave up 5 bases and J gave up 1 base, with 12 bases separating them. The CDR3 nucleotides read TGTGCCAGCAGTCACCGAGGGGGTTCCTACGAGCAGTACTTC. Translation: CASSHRGGSYEQYF.

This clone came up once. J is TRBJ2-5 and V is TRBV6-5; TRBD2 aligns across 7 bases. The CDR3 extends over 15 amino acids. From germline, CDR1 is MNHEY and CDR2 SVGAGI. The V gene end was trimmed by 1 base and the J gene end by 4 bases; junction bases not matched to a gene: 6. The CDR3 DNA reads TGTGCCAGCAGTTACTGGGGCGGGGGAAGAGAGACCCAGTACTTC. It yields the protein CASSYWGGGRETQYF.

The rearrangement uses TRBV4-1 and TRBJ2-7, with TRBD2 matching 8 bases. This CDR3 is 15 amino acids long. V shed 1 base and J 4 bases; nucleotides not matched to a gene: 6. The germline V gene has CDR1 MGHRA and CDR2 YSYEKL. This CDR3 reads CASSQGVGTSYEQYF. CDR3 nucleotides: TGCGCCAGCAGCCAAGGAGTGGGGACTAGTTACGAGCAGTACTTC.

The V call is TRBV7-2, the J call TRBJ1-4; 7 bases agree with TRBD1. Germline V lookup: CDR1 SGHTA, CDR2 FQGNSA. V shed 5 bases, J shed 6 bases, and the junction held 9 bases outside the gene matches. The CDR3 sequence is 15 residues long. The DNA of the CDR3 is TGTGCCAGCAGCCCAGGGGGGCGAGGATATGAAAAACTGTTTTTT. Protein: CASSPGGRGYEKLFF.

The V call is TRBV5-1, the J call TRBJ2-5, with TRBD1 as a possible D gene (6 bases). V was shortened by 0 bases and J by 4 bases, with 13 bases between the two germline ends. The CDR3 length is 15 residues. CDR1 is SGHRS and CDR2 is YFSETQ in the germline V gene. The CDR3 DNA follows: TGCGCCAGCAGCTTGGGGGGGCTGGAAGGAGAGACCCAGTACTTC. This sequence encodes CASSLGGLEGETQYF.

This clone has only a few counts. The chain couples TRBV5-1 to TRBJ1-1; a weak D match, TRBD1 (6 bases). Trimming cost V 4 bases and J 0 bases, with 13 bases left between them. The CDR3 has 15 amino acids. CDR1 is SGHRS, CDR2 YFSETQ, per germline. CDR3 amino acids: CASSEGTGLNTEAFF. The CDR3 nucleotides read TGCGCCAGCAGCGAAGGAACAGGGTTGAACACTGAAGCTTTCTTT.

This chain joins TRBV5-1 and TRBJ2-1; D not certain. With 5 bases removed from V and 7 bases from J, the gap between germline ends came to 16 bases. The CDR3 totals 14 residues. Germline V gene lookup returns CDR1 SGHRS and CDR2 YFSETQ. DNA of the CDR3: TGCGCCAGCAGGCGAGGCTCGGATTGGAATGAGCAGTTCTTC. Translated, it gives CASRRGSDWNEQFF.

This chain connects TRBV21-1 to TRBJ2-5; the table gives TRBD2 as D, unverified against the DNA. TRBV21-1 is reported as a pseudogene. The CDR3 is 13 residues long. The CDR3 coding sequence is TGTGCCAGCAGCAAACGGACTAGCGGGAGGAGGTACTTC. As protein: CASSKRTSGRRYF.

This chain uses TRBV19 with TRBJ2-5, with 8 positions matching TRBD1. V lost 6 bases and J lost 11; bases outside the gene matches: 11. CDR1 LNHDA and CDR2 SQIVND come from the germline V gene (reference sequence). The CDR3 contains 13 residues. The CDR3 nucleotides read TGTGCCAGTAGCCTAACGGACAGGGTATCACAGTACTTC. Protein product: CASSLTDRVSQYF.

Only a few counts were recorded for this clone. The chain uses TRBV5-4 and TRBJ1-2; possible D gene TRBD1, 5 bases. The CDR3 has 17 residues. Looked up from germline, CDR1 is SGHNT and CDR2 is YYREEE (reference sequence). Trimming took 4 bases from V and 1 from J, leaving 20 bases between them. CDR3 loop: CASSPMGTSTLNYGYTF. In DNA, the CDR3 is TGTGCCAGCAGCCCGATGGGGACTTCTACCCTTAACTATGGCTACACCTTC.